One sample yielded the 32 T cell receptor beta chains listed below, sequenced in a study of T-cell reconstitution after alpha-beta-depleted transplantation in children. Unique molecular identifiers were incorporated during preparation of the TCRbeta library. TCRdb recomputed calls from the PCR reads with MiXCR, one row per CDR3 protein. Of some 600,000 distinct CDR3 sequences in the sample, around a sixth were seen once. Sequencing used PBMCs from the stem cell graft donor, obtained from the stem cell graft. The receptor source for this set is a human donor who donated a stem cell graft to a child with acute myeloid leukemia.

The gene calls are TRBV6-2 or TRBV6-3 and TRBJ2-7, with D tentatively TRBD1 (5 bases). Per the germline V gene, CDR1 is MNHEY and CDR2 is SVGEGT. The CDR3 totals 14 residues. V lost 4 bases, J lost 5 bases, and 15 bases lay in between. The CDR3 DNA reads TGTGCCAGCAGTTCGCTAACACTCAGGGACGAGCAGTACGTC. It specifies CASSSLTLRDEQYV.

This clonotype is a singleton in its sample. A much larger clone lies a single base off, so this may be a read error. The gene calls are TRBV20-1 and TRBJ2-5; 13 positions match TRBD2. The CDR3 loop spans 16 amino acids. Germline V gene lookup returns CDR1 DFQATT and CDR2 SNEGSKA (reference sequence). The CDR3 spells CSARAGLAGAQETRYF. CDR3 nucleotide sequence: TGCAGTGCTAGAGCTGGACTAGCGGGGGCCCAAGAGACCCGGTACTTC.

The chain recombines TRBV5-5 with TRBJ2-1; maybe TRBD1 (6 bases). From germline, CDR1 is SGHKS and CDR2 YYEKEE (reference sequence). V lost 4 bases to trimming and J lost 8 bases, with 19 bases between them. This CDR3 comprises 15 residues. CDR3 sequence (DNA): TGTGCCAGCAGCGCCCTGGACAGCCCTGGGGATGAGCAGTTCTTC. It codes for CASSALDSPGDEQFF.

This clonotype was observed many times. The chain carries TRBV4-3 and TRBJ2-7, with D perhaps matching TRBD1 or TRBD2 (6 bases each). Looked up from germline, CDR1 is LGHNA and CDR2 is YSLEER. The length of the CDR3 is 14 residues. V gave up 0 bases and J gave up 6 bases, with 12 bases separating them. The CDR3 here is CASSQDHGGREQYF. In DNA form, the CDR3 reads TGCGCCAGCAGCCAAGATCACGGGGGCCGCGAGCAGTACTTC.

This clonotype was seen more than once but under ten times. The chain combines TRBV30 with TRBJ1-2; D is possibly TRBD1 (5 bases). CDR1 is GTSNPN and CDR2 is SVGIG in the germline V gene (reference sequence). The length of the CDR3 is 14 residues. V lost 3 bases, J lost 4 bases, and 15 bases lay in between. The CDR3 reads CAWRGTPTSYGYTF. The CDR3 coding sequence is TGTGCCTGGAGAGGGACGCCTACCTCCTATGGCTACACCTTC. Full variable domain (remainder filled in from reference TRBV30 and TRBJ1-2): SQTIHQWPATLVQPVGSPLSLECTVEGTSNPNLYWYRQAAGRGLQLLFYSVGIGQISSEVPQNLSASRPQDRQFILSSKKLLLSDSGFYLCAWRGTPTSYGYTFGSGTRLTVV.

This clonotype has ten or more counts. V usage is TRBV24-1 and J usage is TRBJ2-5, with 7 bases identical to TRBD2. The CDR3 has 16 amino acids. Germline V gene sequence: CDR1 KGHDR, CDR2 SFDVKD. V shed 2 bases, J shed 0 bases, and the junction held 5 bases outside the gene matches. CDR3 in DNA: TGTGCCACCAGTGATTCCGGGGGGTGGTACCAAGAGACCCAGTACTTC. This sequence encodes CATSDSGGWYQETQYF.

As to this clonotype: The junction does not match germline at one end; this may be a read error. This sequence joins TRBV7-9 and TRBJ1-1; 7 nucleotides line up with TRBD1. CDR1 is SEHNR and CDR2 is FQNEAQ in the germline V gene (reference sequence). The length of the CDR3 is 13 residues. The CDR3 bases are TGTGCCAGCAGCTTGACAGGGAACCCTGAAGCTTTCTTT. This codes for CASSLTGNPEAFF.

This clonotype was observed many times. The rearrangement joins TRBV5-5 to TRBJ2-7; D may correspond to TRBD1 or TRBD2 (5 bases each). The CDR3 covers 15 residues. Germline V CDR1 and CDR2: SGHKS, YYEKEE (reference sequence). V dropped 1 base and J dropped 3 bases, with 14 bases sitting between them. The CDR3 reads CASSLSVGAHYEQYV. The CDR3 DNA reads as TGTGCCAGCAGCTTGTCTGTCGGGGCCCACTACGAGCAGTACGTC.

This clonotype was seen ten or more times. J is TRBJ2-2 and V is TRBV12-3 or TRBV12-4; weak D call: TRBD1 (5 bases). The CDR3 totals 14 residues. The V gene lost 6 bases and the J gene lost 1 base, with 9 bases spanning the gap. The CDR3 reads CASRTQENTGELFF. The CDR3 DNA reads TGTGCCAGCAGGACACAGGAGAACACCGGGGAGCTGTTTTTT.

Note on this clonotype: A much more abundant neighbour one base away suggests this may be a read error. This chain links TRBV20-1 with TRBJ2-1; D remains unclear. Germline CDR1 is DFQATT and CDR2 is SNEGSKA (reference sequence). CDR3 length: 16 residues. The CDR3 reads CCARDKKDLSYNEQFF. CDR3 bases: TGCTGTGCTAGAGATAAAAAGGACCTCTCCTACAATGAGCAGTTCTTC.

The J gene is TRBJ2-5, the V gene TRBV10-2; no reliable D call. This CDR3 region has 13 residues. CDR1 and CDR2 from the germline V gene are WSHSY and SAAADI. Trimming pared 5 bases from V and 5 bases from J, leaving 12 bases between. Here the CDR3 reads CASSPDPLETQYF. The CDR3 region has the DNA TGCGCCAGCAGTCCGGACCCCCTGGAGACCCAGTACTTC.

At least ten counts were recorded for this clonotype. This rearrangement joins TRBV20-1 to TRBJ2-4; D is possibly TRBD1 or TRBD2 (5 bases each). V was trimmed by 4 bases and J by 5 bases, leaving 18 bases between them. There are 15 residues in the CDR3. Germline-derived CDR1 and CDR2 are DFQATT and SNEGSKA (reference sequence). The CDR3 loop is CSATTVVGDQNIQYF. In nucleotides, the CDR3 is TGCAGTGCTACTACCGTTGTGGGGGATCAAAACATTCAGTACTTC.

This clonotype was counted many times. The CDR3 loop is CSGRQGSGTEAFF. The DNA for the CDR3 is TGCAGCGGGAGACAGGGTAGTGGCACTGAAGCTTTCTTT. This rearrangement joins TRBV29-1 to TRBJ1-1, with 7 bases lining up with TRBD1. J gave up 4 bases and V 7 bases, and 9 bases lay outside the gene matches. CDR3 length equals 13 residues. Per the germline V gene, CDR1 is SQVTM and CDR2 is ANQGSEA.

This clonotype appeared a single time. The CDR3 is CASSEVRDSQFF. The CDR3 DNA reads TGTGCCAGCAGTGAAGTACGTGACAGCCAGTTCTTC. V is TRBV25-1 and J is TRBJ2-1, with D maybe TRBD1 (5 bases). V was clipped by 2 bases and J by 13 bases, with 12 bases between them. The germline gives CDR1 MGHDK, CDR2 SYGVNS. The CDR3 consists of 12 residues.

The chain recombines TRBV12-3 or TRBV12-4 with TRBJ2-7; D possibly matches TRBD1 or TRBD2 (5 bases each). Trimming cost V 5 bases and J 0 bases, with 17 bases left between them. This CDR3 contains 16 residues. The CDR3 reads CASSDRGSPSSYEQYF. The CDR3 DNA sequence: TGTGCCAGCAGTGACCGGGGCAGCCCAAGCTCCTACGAGCAGTACTTC.

This clonotype has at least ten counts. The chain employs TRBV24-1 and TRBJ2-1, with D maybe TRBD1 (6 bases). Trimming removed 2 bases at V and 8 bases at J, with 9 bases between. The V gene's germline CDR1 is KGHDR and CDR2 SFDVKD. The length of the CDR3 is 13 residues. The CDR3: CATSDYREDEQFF. CDR3 DNA: TGTGCCACCAGTGATTACAGGGAAGATGAGCAGTTCTTC.

This chain uses TRBV5-1 with TRBJ2-2; D is undetermined. V was pared by 0 bases and J by 10 bases, with 7 bases between. CDR1 and CDR2 from the germline V gene are SGHRS and YFSETQ. CDR3 length: 12 amino acids. CDR3: CASSLGHSELFF. CDR3 bases: TGCGCCAGCAGCTTGGGACACTCGGAGCTGTTTTTT.

This clonotype came up a few times. The rearrangement links TRBV11-2 to TRBJ1-4, with a weak D call TRBD1 (6 bases). The CDR3 totals 12 residues. Deletions cut 6 bases from V and 10 bases from J, with 12 bases between. Germline CDR1 and CDR2: SGHAT and FQNNGV. Written as DNA, the CDR3 is TGTGCCAGCAGATTCACACAGGGAAAACTGTTTTTT. The encoded protein is CASRFTQGKLFF. The variable domain in full, completed from reference TRBV11-2 and TRBJ1-4, reads EAGVAQSPRYKIIEKRQSVAFWCNPISGHATLYWYQQILGQGPKLLIQFQNNGVVDDSQLPKDRFSAERLKGVDSTLKIQPAKLEDSAVYLCASRFTQGKLFFGSGTQLSVL.

This clonotype was counted many times. The chain employs TRBV20-1 and TRBJ2-5, with D perhaps TRBD2 (5 bases). V lost 5 bases to trimming and J lost 3 bases, with 13 bases between them. CDR3 size: 13 residues. Germline assignment: CDR1 DFQATT and CDR2 SNEGSKA (reference sequence). The CDR3 loop is CSALASPEETQYF. In DNA form, the CDR3 reads TGCAGTGCTTTAGCTAGCCCCGAAGAGACCCAGTACTTC.

The rearrangement links TRBV30 to TRBJ2-1; 7 bases line up with TRBD1. Per germline, CDR1 GTSNPN and CDR2 SVGIG (reference sequence). The CDR3 totals 13 residues. The junction had 4 bases not matched to a gene; V was cut back by 2 bases and J by 6 bases. CDR3 sequence: CAWSSTGANEQFF. CDR3 sequence (DNA): TGTGCCTGGAGTTCCACAGGGGCCAATGAGCAGTTCTTC.

This clonotype appeared many times. The J gene is TRBJ1-1, the V gene TRBV6-5; D is unclear. The CDR3 runs to 14 residues. Germline V gene data show CDR1 as MNHEY and CDR2 as SVGAGI. V was cut by 3 bases and J by 3 bases, with 11 bases left in between. The CDR3 loop reads CASSYGGSDTEAFF. The CDR3 DNA follows: TGTGCCAGCAGTTATGGAGGGTCGGACACTGAAGCTTTCTTT.

A note on this clonotype: A read error is possible here, since a much larger clone lies one base away. The chain joins TRBV7-2 to TRBJ1-2; 9 nucleotides line up with TRBD1. V dropped 1 base and J dropped 1; count of bases not matched to a gene: 7. The CDR3 sequence is 17 residues long. CDR1 and CDR2 from the germline V gene are SGHTA and FQGNSA. The CDR3 bases are TGTGCCAGCAGCTTAGGGCACAGGGGGCTCTATAACTATGGCTACACCTTC. It translates to CASSLGHRGLYNYGYTF.

This sequence joins TRBV7-2 and TRBJ1-1; no clear D gene. The CDR3 runs to 16 residues. Trimming cost V 1 base and J 0 bases, with 12 bases left between them. Per the germline V gene, CDR1 is SGHTA and CDR2 is FQGNSA. CDR3 in DNA: TGTGCCAGCAGCTTAGAACCAAGAGGAATGAACACTGAAGCTTTCTTT. Translated, it gives CASSLEPRGMNTEAFF. The full variable domain, in which reference TRBV7-2 and TRBJ1-1 provide the parts outside the CDR3, is GAGVSQSPSNKVTEKGKDVELRCDPISGHTALYWYRQSLGQGLEFLIYFQGNSAPDKSGLPSDRFSAERTGGSVSTLTIQRTQQEDSAVYLCASSLEPRGMNTEAFFGQGTRLTVV.

The table lists this clonotype with many counts. The rearrangement joins TRBV29-1 to TRBJ1-4; weak D call: TRBD1 (6 bases). Germline-derived CDR1 and CDR2 are SQVTM and ANQGSEA. V lost 6 bases and J lost 5, with 16 bases in between. The CDR3 sequence is 14 residues long. The CDR3 is CSVAGRGPNEKLFF. CDR3 in DNA: TGCAGCGTGGCAGGCAGGGGACCGAATGAAAAACTGTTTTTT.

This chain joins TRBV12-3 or TRBV12-4 and TRBJ2-3; perhaps TRBD1 as D (6 bases). Trimming cost V 5 bases and J 3 bases, with 12 bases left between them. CDR3 size: 14 residues. Here the CDR3 DNA reads TGTGCCAGCAGTCCGAGACAGGAAACAGATACGCAGTATTTT. Protein sequence: CASSPRQETDTQYF.

This clonotype occurred a few times. V usage is TRBV6-4 and J usage is TRBJ2-3; the match to TRBD1 covers 8 bases. V lost 6 bases and J lost 9; bases outside the gene matches: 11. The CDR3 has 14 amino acids. Germline lookup yields CDR1 MRHNA and CDR2 SNTAGT. This CDR3 is CASSEGQDVGTQYF. CDR3 DNA: TGTGCCAGCAGCGAGGGACAGGACGTTGGGACGCAGTATTTT.

The V call is TRBV20-1, the J call TRBJ1-6; perhaps TRBD1 as D (5 bases). Germline V gene sequence: CDR1 DFQATT, CDR2 SNEGSKA (reference sequence). The CDR3 is 17 residues long. The germline V and J ends were trimmed by 6 bases and 9 bases, with 27 bases remaining between them. In nucleotides, the CDR3 is TGCAGTGCCCTCTCCTCGGGGGGGGACCGATATGGTTCACCCCTCCACTTT. Translated, it gives CSALSSGGDRYGSPLHF.

This clonotype was counted ten times or more. V is TRBV20-1 and J is TRBJ2-7; no definite D call. Trimming removed 3 bases at V and 6 bases at J, with 12 bases between. The germline CDR1 and CDR2 sequences are DFQATT and SNEGSKA (reference sequence). The CDR3 is 12 amino acids. CDR3 protein: CSARKVSSEQYF. CDR3 nucleotide sequence: TGCAGTGCTAGGAAGGTGTCTTCCGAGCAGTACTTC.

Concerning this clonotype: Just one base apart from a much larger clone, this may be a read error. The gene calls are TRBV20-1 and TRBJ1-1; 8 nucleotides agree with TRBD1. Germline values: CDR1 DFQATT, CDR2 SNEGSKA (reference sequence). CDR3 size: 15 residues. J lost 6 bases, V lost 3 bases, and 12 bases had no gene match. The CDR3 nucleotides are TGCAGTGCTAGGAGGTGGGACAGGCTTAGCGCTGAAGCTTTCTTT. Its protein is CSARRWDRLSAEAFF.

Many counts were recorded for this clonotype. The chain carries TRBV29-1 and TRBJ2-6; D gene uncertain. With 0 bases removed from V and 2 bases from J, the gap between germline ends came to 5 bases. Germline V gene sequence: CDR1 SQVTM, CDR2 ANQGSEA. CDR3 length: 14 amino acids. The CDR3 DNA follows: TGCAGCGTTGAAGATAGGGCTGGGGCCAACGTCCTGACTTTC. Amino acid sequence: CSVEDRAGANVLTF. Drawing the rest from reference TRBV29-1 and TRBJ2-6, the complete variable domain is SAVISQKPSRDICQRGTSLTIQCQVDSQVTMMFWYRQQPGQSLTLIATANQGSEATYESGFVIDKFPISRPNLTFSTLTVSNMSPEDSSIYLCSVEDRAGANVLTFGAGSRLTVL.

This clonotype was seen a few times. This chain joins TRBV12-3 or TRBV12-4 and TRBJ2-5; no firm D call. The CDR3 has 13 residues. Between the trimmed V and J ends, which lost 0 bases and 6 bases, there was a span of 8 bases. The CDR3 sequence is CASSLAGSQTQYF. The CDR3 DNA reads as TGTGCCAGCAGTTTAGCGGGTTCTCAGACCCAGTACTTC.

This clonotype was recorded many times. This chain joins TRBV20-1 and TRBJ2-2; TRBD2 is a possible D gene (6 bases). Germline CDR1 reads DFQATT; CDR2 reads SNEGSKA (reference sequence). Trimming pared 0 bases from V and 4 bases from J, leaving 18 bases between. The CDR3 spans 17 residues. In DNA form, the CDR3 reads TGCAGTGCTAGAGATTTATCGGGGGTCGCTGGCACCGGGGAGCTGTTTTTT. It specifies CSARDLSGVAGTGELFF.